This T cell receptor (beta chain) was captured in a study of cytotoxic CD8 clonotypes in ibrutinib-treated CLL. Germline-derived CDR1 and CDR2 are MNHEY and SMNVEV (reference sequence). The V and J ends lost 6 bases and 4 bases, in that order; junction bases with no gene match: 7. CDR3 size: 14 residues. Some clones are missing from TCRdb's copy, which holds only in-frame ones; the method was immunoSEQ multiplex PCR. The table has around 50,000 clones, around 52% seen once; the top ten hold approximately 27%. This sample comprised PBMCs, obtained after 24 months of ibrutinib treatment. This clonotype was obtained from a human donor with chronic lymphocytic leukemia. This rearrangement joins TRBV27 to TRBJ2-5; 8 nucleotides agree with TRBD2. The CDR3 reads CASSPRGGVETQYF. The DNA for the CDR3 is TGTGCCAGCAGCCCCCGGGGGGGGGTAGAGACCCAGTACTTC.